The T cell receptor beta chain described here comes from a study of OX40 agonist ivuxolimab in advanced cancers. Study-level information: The patients received ivuxolimab by intravenous route every 2 weeks at 0.01 to 10 mg/kg. Prior anti-PD-1, anti-PD-L1 or anti-CTLA-4 therapy was allowed; approximately 40% had some.

The length of the CDR3 is 16 residues. CDR1 and CDR2 from the germline V gene are MGHRA and YSYEKL. V lost 1 base and J 4 bases, leaving 15 bases between the germline ends. Data came from immunoSEQ multiplex PCR; TCRdb stores just in-frame clones and leaves some out. Among some 68,000 clones listed, roughly nine tenths were seen once. Sequences were derived from CD4+ or CD8+ T cells sorted from blood, sampled in a trial of the OX40 agonist ivuxolimab. The receptor's source is an adult with an advanced solid tumor such as melanoma, head and neck, liver or kidney cancer. The rearrangement links TRBV4-1 to TRBJ2-3; tentatively, D is TRBD2 (7 bases). The CDR3 is CASSQVRGGGADTQYF. CDR3 DNA sequence: TGCGCCAGCAGCCAAGTGAGGGGGGGAGGGGCAGATACGCAGTATTTT.